This T cell receptor (beta chain) stems from a study of cytomegalovirus exposure and HLA in healthy donors. For this clone: Its specificity is unknown.

The CDR3 sequence is 16 residues long. The V gene end was trimmed by 5 bases and the J gene end by 2 bases; junction bases not matched to a gene: 9. Germline-derived CDR1 and CDR2 are SEHNR and FQNEAQ (reference sequence). It was with 60 Vbeta and 13 Jbeta primers that the PCR ran. The protocol was immunoSEQ multiplex PCR, while the TCRdb copy is restricted to in-frame clones and leaves out a portion. The sample carries 95,000 to 150,000 clones, about two thirds recorded once. Study findings and constraints: Sequences of the TCR beta chain were said to predict the HLA-A and HLA-B alleles of most subjects accurately. An analysis done earlier found most TCR beta V segments productive about 90% or about 30% of the time. One variant, a missense change in DCLRE1C, was linked in a later analysis to TCR beta V- and J-gene trimming.

The chain couples TRBV7-9 to TRBJ1-1; 9 bases match TRBD1. This clonotype was sampled from a man in his thirties or forties in good health and CMV-seronegative. The sample taken for sequencing was PBMCs. CDR3 loop: CASSNRRDRANTEAFF. CDR3 DNA: TGTGCCAGCAGCAACCGCCGGGACAGGGCAAACACTGAAGCTTTCTTT. The full variable domain, in which reference TRBV7-9 and TRBJ1-1 provide the parts outside the CDR3, is DTGVSQNPRHKITKRGQNVTFRCDPISEHNRLYWYRQTLGQGPEFLTYFQNEAQLEKSRLLSDRFSAERPKGSFSTLEIQRTEQGDSAMYLCASSNRRDRANTEAFFGQGTRLTVV.